One TCR beta chain is described in this entry. Its target is unknown. The data stem from a study of blood T cells in healthy people across ages. Study-level findings and limits: The recorded TCR beta diversity per million T cells decreased in a roughly linear manner with age.

Extraction of total RNA produced a minimum of 5 micrograms from each sample. This CDR3 is 15 amino acids long. Trimming at V came to 1 base and at J to 9 bases, leaving 7 bases not matched to a gene. CDR1 is LGHNA, CDR2 YSLEER, per germline. A J-beta primer mix and a sample-barcoded 5' primer were used in a second PCR of roughly 6 to 12 cycles. With 12 random nucleotides, a template-switch adaptor tagged each individual cDNA molecule. Each single sample gave us at least 3 million CDR3-containing paired-end reads. TCRdb itself ran the 5' RACE reads through MiXCR, one entry per CDR3 protein. The table lists 1.5 million to 2 million distinct CDR3 sequences, around 50% of them singletons, with about 2.1% in the top ten.

This sequence originates from a woman in her 40s in good health. Sequencing used blood. The chain joins TRBV4-3 to TRBJ2-4; 9 bases fit TRBD1. CDR3 region: CASSQGRGQGSIQYF. CDR3 nucleotides: TGCGCCAGCAGCCAAGGCCGGGGACAGGGTAGCATTCAGTACTTC.